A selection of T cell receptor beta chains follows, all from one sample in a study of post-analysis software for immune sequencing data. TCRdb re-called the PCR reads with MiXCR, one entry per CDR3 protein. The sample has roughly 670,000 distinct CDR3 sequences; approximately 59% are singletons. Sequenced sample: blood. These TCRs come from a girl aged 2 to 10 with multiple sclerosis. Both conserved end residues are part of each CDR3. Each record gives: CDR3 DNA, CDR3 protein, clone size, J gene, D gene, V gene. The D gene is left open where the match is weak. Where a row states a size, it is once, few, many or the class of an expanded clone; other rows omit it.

TGTGCCAGCAGTTACAGTGCTATTCTAGCGGGTCGCACAGATACGCAGTATTTT CASSYSAILAGRTDTQYF . TRBJ2-3 TRBD2 TRBV6-5
TGTGCCAGCAGTTTCGGCCGGGTTAGGGACGAGCAGTACTTC CASSFGRVRDEQYF few TRBJ2-7 . TRBV12-3/TRBV12-4
TGCAGTGCTAGTCAACGACTAATATACGAGCAGTACTTC CSASQRLIYEQYF . TRBJ2-7 . TRBV20-1
TGTGCCAGCAGCTCCCTCTACTATGGCTACACCTTC CASSSLYYGYTF . TRBJ1-2 . TRBV25-1
TGTGCCAGCAGAACCGGCTTCGGGACAGGCACAGATACGCAGTATTTT CASRTGFGTGTDTQYF . TRBJ2-3 TRBD1 TRBV6-1
TGCAGTGCTAGAGATCCGAGCGGGAGAAGCTCCTACGAGCAGTACTTC CSARDPSGRSSYEQYF . TRBJ2-7 TRBD2 TRBV20-1
TGTGCCAGCAGCTTAGCGGGGCGGGTGAGGAACACTGAAGCTTTCTTT CASSLAGRVRNTEAFF . TRBJ1-1 . TRBV7-2
TGTGCCATCAGGTCGCGAGCGGGTGAGCAGTACTTC CAIRSRAGEQYF . TRBJ2-7 . TRBV10-3
TGCGCCAGCAGCCCCGAGGGACAGGGAGGCGAGACCCAGTACTTC CASSPEGQGGETQYF . TRBJ2-5 TRBD1 TRBV4-1
TGCAGCGTCTCAGGGGGGTCCTACAATGAGCAGTACTTC CSVSGGSYNEQYF . TRBJ2-7 . TRBV29-1
TGTGCCAGCAGCCCGCGCTCGGGTCATTTTGACGGCTACACCTTC CASSPRSGHFDGYTF . TRBJ1-2 . TRBV7-2
TGCGCCAGCAGCCAAGAGGTCGACAGGAGGGTTGATGGCTACACCTTC CASSQEVDRRVDGYTF . TRBJ1-2 . TRBV4-3
TGTGCCAGCAGTTCAACAGGGGGTGAGCAGTTCTTC CASSSTGGEQFF . TRBJ2-1 TRBD1 TRBV6-5
TGTGCCAGCAGCCAACGCAGGACGGCGTTCTCCTACAATGAGCAGTTCTTC CASSQRRTAFSYNEQFF . TRBJ2-1 . TRBV3-1
TGTGCCAGCAGCCAAGATCGACGTCCAGGGACTAACTATGGCTACACCTTC CASSQDRRPGTNYGYTF . TRBJ1-2 . TRBV14
TGTGCCAGCAGTTTCCTGGACCTTAACTATGGCTACACCTTC CASSFLDLNYGYTF once TRBJ1-2 . TRBV12-3/TRBV12-4
TGTGCCAGCAGTTACTCGGTAGGGCGAGAGCAGTACTTC CASSYSVGREQYF few TRBJ2-4 . TRBV6-6
TGTGCCAGCAGTTTTCTAGGGGCGCAGTTCTTC CASSFLGAQFF . TRBJ2-1 . TRBV6-5
TGCGCCAGCAGCTGGCTCCGGGACAGGAGTAAATTTTACAATGAGCAGTTCTTC CASSWLRDRSKFYNEQFF . TRBJ2-1 TRBD1 TRBV5-1
TGTGCCATCACTAGCGGGACCGCCTACAATGAGCAGTTCTTC CAITSGTAYNEQFF . TRBJ2-1 TRBD2 TRBV10-3
TGTGCCAGCACCCTTCGGCAGAGCCCAGATACGCAGTATTTT CASTLRQSPDTQYF . TRBJ2-3 . TRBV12-3/TRBV12-4
TGCGCCAGCAGCTTGGGACACCCCAACGGCGATGGCTACACCTTC CASSLGHPNGDGYTF few TRBJ1-2 . TRBV5-1
TGCAGTCTGACCGGGACTAGCTTCCACGAGCAGTACTTC CSLTGTSFHEQYF few TRBJ2-7 TRBD2 TRBV20-1
TGTGCCAGCAGTTACCGGGGACAGGGGGATGAAAAACTGTTTTTT CASSYRGQGDEKLFF once TRBJ1-4 TRBD1 TRBV6-6
TGTGCCAGCAGCCCAGGCGGGGGGCTTAGTGAGCAGTACTTC CASSPGGGLSEQYF few TRBJ2-7 TRBD2 TRBV12-3/TRBV12-4
TGTGCCAGCAGCTTTCCAGGGAATCAGCCCCAGCATTTT CASSFPGNQPQHF . TRBJ1-5 . TRBV7-9
TGCGCCAGCAGCCAAGTGAGGACTAGCGGGGGGGCAGCAGATACGCAGTATTTT CASSQVRTSGGAADTQYF few TRBJ2-3 TRBD2 TRBV4-3
TGCAGTGCTAGAGATTCGCCCACTGAAGCTTTCTTT CSARDSPTEAFF . TRBJ1-1 . TRBV20-1
TGTGCCAGCAGTCTTAGGCGTAATAGCGGGATGGATACGCAGTATTTT CASSLRRNSGMDTQYF . TRBJ2-3 TRBD2 TRBV13
TGTGCCACCAATGGGGGCGGCTGGGAAATCCGCACAGATACGCAGTATTTT CATNGGGWEIRTDTQYF . TRBJ2-3 . TRBV12-3/TRBV12-4
TGCGGCGTTTGGGTGACGGGTGGGACCCAGTACTTC CGVWVTGGTQYF . TRBJ2-5 . TRBV29-1
TGTGCCAGTGGGCGACGTTCGGCCTACGAGCAGTACTTC CASGRRSAYEQYF . TRBJ2-7 . TRBV5-6
TGTGCCAGCAGCCAAGAGACAGCCAACTATGGCTACACCTTC CASSQETANYGYTF few TRBJ1-2 . TRBV14
TGTGCCAGCAGTGGGGACAGGGGGGCCTACGAGCAGTACTTC CASSGDRGAYEQYF . TRBJ2-7 TRBD1 TRBV12-3/TRBV12-4
TGTGCCAGCAGCTTAGAGGCCGCCTTAGCGGGAGCGAATGAGCAGTTCTTC CASSLEAALAGANEQFF . TRBJ2-1 TRBD2 TRBV5-8
TGTGCCAGCAGCCCACTATTTAACGAGCAGTACTTC CASSPLFNEQYF many TRBJ2-7 . TRBV7-6
TGCAGCGTTGAAGGGACAGGCCTTAACTATGGCTACACCTTC CSVEGTGLNYGYTF . TRBJ1-2 TRBD1 TRBV29-1
TGCAGTGCTAGCTCCGGGACTAGCGGGAGAACAGATACGCAGTATTTT CSASSGTSGRTDTQYF . TRBJ2-3 TRBD2 TRBV20-1
TGCGCCAGCAGCCAAGAGGGGGTGCTCTCCTACGAGCAGTACTTC CASSQEGVLSYEQYF . TRBJ2-7 . TRBV4-1
TGCGCCAGCAGCACCAAGAGGGCCAACCAAGAGACCCAGTACTTC CASSTKRANQETQYF . TRBJ2-5 . TRBV5-1
TGCGCCAGCAGCTTTTCGTCGTACACAGATACGCAGTGTTTT CASSFSSYTDTQCF . TRBJ2-3 . TRBV5-1
TGTGCCAGCAGCTTAGGCGACAGGGGCCAAGAGACCCAGTACTTC CASSLGDRGQETQYF . TRBJ2-5 TRBD1 TRBV11-2
TGTGCCAGCAGTTTAGCCGGGACAGGGGGCTCCGGTGGCTACACCTTC CASSLAGTGGSGGYTF few TRBJ1-2 TRBD1 TRBV27
TGTGCCAGCAGCCCCTGGGCCCTCTATGGCTACACCTTC CASSPWALYGYTF . TRBJ1-2 . TRBV21-1
TGTGCCAGCAGTTCCCATGAGGCCCTCGGGAACACTGGAGCTTTCTTT CASSSHEALGNTGAFF once TRBJ1-1 . TRBV28
TGTGCCAGCAGCGCAATTAGCGGGAGTGTCTCCTACAATGAGCAGTTCTTC CASSAISGSVSYNEQFF . TRBJ2-1 TRBD2 TRBV6-1
TGCGCCAGCAGCGTCAGTATGGGGTCTAATGAAAAACTGTTTTTT CASSVSMGSNEKLFF . TRBJ1-4 . TRBV5-1